The TCR beta chain described here comes from a study of T cell repertoires and HLA-DP antigens (dated by TCRdb to the late 2010s). With regard to the full study: An in vitro model of CD4+ T cell alloreactivity against allogeneic HLA-DP presented by transduced HeLa cells was used in the study. Compared with self, one alloantigen differed at one amino acid in the peptide-binding groove and the other differed at some 11, modelling structurally similar versus dissimilar alloantigens. The three donors were two male and one female, with ages ranging from the 18-to-29 to the 60-to-69 age band. Average DNA input was about 240 ng for sorted CD137+CD4+ samples, compared with roughly 1,300 ng for pre-culture CD4+ samples. Broad study findings and their caveats: Naive and memory CD4+ repertoires were not analysed separately. The study was limited by having only three donors, by relying on a non-physiological HeLa antigen-presenting system, and by using total CD4+ responder cells. An average cumulative frequency of roughly 33% against one allele and less than 65% against the other was found for clones undetected before culture. Clonality of sorted CD137+ cells was similar against both alloantigens (about 0.39) and much higher than in pre-culture samples (approximately 0.04).

The immunoSEQ multiplex PCR, with forward primers for 54 TRBV segments and reverse primers for 13 TRBJ segments, was used to amplify TCRB CDR3 regions. Pre-culture CD4+ samples were sequenced at deep resolution, targeting under 250,000 T cell genomes. Sequencing of the amplicons on an Illumina HiSeq System generated 87 bp reads spanning the CDR3. The authors' analysis ran thus. Correction for PCR and sequencing errors was applied to reads, and CDR3 regions were defined through alignment to IMGT reference sequences. Synthetic template pools were used to estimate template counts and unique rearrangement counts. Clonality was computed as 1 minus Pielou's evenness. The Daley-Smith estimator was used to estimate richness. Morisita's index was used to measure repertoire overlap. Clones found in cultured samples but undetected in the pre-culture repertoire of the corresponding donor were defined as low-abundance clones. TCRdb holds this immuneACCESS table with in-frame rearrangements only. Some clones are missing; in checked studies, unresolved V genes explain under half, and the rest has no known cause. That table furnishes V, J and clone size, whereas the DNA furnished D and trimming. A total of roughly 110,000 clones appear in this sample, 80% to 95% of them only once. About 0.27% of the sample is in the top ten clones.

Magnetic bead negative selection was used to isolate untouched CD4+ T cells from Ficoll-separated PBMC, with purity averaging roughly 98%. Untouched CD4+ T cells were isolated from Ficoll-separated PBMC with magnetic beads, reaching approximately 98% purity with negligible CD8+ contamination. Peripheral blood mononuclear cells came from the buffy coats of a few healthy blood donors. All three donors were CMV seronegative. The DNeasy Blood & Tissue Kit was used to extract genomic DNA. For each subject, genomic DNA from sorted CD137+CD4+ cells and from pre-culture CD4+ baseline samples underwent TCRB sequencing. On this clone itself: The antigen this receptor binds is unknown. Per-base quality was not reported, and no clone a single base away is much larger than it.

This TCR derives from a woman aged 18-29 years in good health and CMV-seronegative. Sequencing was done on a sample of CD4+ T cells from PBMCs.

At the DNA level, the sequence is TGCGCCAGCAGCAGCGACAGGTCAGGAAACACCATATATTTT. It is translated as CASSSDRSGNTIYF. The rearranged chain carries TRBV4-1 and TRBJ1-3, with a tentative D gene TRBD1 over 6 matching bases. The germline V gene sets CDR1 to MGHRA and CDR2 to YSYEKL. The CDR3 spans 14 residues, from the cysteine through the phenylalanine. Solely the CDR3 DNA is kept, with 42 bases framed from the first base. Trimming at the junction amounts to 5 bases on V and 4 bases on J, and the germline ends lie 12 bases apart.